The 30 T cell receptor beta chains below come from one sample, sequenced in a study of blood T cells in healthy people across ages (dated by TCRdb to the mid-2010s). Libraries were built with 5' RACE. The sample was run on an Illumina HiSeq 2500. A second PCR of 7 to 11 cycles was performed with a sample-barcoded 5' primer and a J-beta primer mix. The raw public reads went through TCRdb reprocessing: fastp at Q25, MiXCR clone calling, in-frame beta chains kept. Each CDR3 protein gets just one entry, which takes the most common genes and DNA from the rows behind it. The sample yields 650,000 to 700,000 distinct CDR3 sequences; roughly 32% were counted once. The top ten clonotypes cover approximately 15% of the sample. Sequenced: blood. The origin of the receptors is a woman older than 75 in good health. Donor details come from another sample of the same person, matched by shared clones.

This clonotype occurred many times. As DNA, the CDR3 is TGCAGTGCCCCGGCAGCGCGGAACACTGAAGCTTTCTTT. Translating it yields CSAPAARNTEAFF. The chain has TRBV20-1 and TRBJ1-1; D ambiguous. V was clipped by 6 bases and J by 1 base, with 12 bases between them. From germline, CDR1 is DFQATT and CDR2 SNEGSKA (reference sequence). The CDR3 is 13 amino acids.

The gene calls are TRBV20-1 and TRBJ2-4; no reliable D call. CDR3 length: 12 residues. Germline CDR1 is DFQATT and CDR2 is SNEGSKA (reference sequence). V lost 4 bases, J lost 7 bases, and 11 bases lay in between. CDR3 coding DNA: TGCAGTGCTATCCTAAGCACTAACATTCAGTACTTC. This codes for CSAILSTNIQYF.

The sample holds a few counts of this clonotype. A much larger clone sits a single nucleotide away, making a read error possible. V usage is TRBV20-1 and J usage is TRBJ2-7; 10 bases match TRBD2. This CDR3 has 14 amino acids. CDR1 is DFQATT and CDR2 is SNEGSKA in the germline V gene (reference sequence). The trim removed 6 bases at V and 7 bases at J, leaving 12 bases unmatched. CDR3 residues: CSAPRPSGGDEQYF. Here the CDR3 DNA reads TGCAGTGCCCCGAGGCCTAGCGGGGGAGATGAGCAGTACTTC.

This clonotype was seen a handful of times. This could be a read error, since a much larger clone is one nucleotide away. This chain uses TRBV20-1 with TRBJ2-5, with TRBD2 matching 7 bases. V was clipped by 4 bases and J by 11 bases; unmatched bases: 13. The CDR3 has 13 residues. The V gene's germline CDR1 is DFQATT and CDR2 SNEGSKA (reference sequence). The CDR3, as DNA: TGCAGTGCTATACCGCGGGGGTGGGATGAGCAGTACTTC. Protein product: CSAIPRGWDEQYF.

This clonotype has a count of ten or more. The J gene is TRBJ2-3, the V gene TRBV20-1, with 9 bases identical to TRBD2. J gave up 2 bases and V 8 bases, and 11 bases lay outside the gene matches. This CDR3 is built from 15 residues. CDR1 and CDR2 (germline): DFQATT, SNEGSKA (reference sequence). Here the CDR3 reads CSSLGRGGPTDTQYF. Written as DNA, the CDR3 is TGCAGTTCTCTGGGGCGGGGGGGCCCCACAGATACGCAGTATTTT.

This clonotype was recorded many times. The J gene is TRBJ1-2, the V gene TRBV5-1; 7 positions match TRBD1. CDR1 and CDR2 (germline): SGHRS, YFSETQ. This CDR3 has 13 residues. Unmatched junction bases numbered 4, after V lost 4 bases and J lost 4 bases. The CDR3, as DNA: TGCGCCAGCAGCATAGACAGGGCCTATGGCTACACCTTC. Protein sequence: CASSIDRAYGYTF.

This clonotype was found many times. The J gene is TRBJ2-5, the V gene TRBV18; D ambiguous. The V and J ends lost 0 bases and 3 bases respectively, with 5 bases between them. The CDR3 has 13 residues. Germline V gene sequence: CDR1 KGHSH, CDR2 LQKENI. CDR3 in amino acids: CASSPPPKETQYF. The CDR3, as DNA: TGTGCCAGCTCACCACCGCCCAAAGAGACCCAGTACTTC.

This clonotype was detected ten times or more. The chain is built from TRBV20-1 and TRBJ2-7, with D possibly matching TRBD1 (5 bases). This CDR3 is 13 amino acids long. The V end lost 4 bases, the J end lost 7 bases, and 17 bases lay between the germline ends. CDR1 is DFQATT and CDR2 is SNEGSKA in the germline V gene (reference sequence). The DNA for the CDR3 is TGCAGTGCTACAGGACATCCCATGATGGAGCAGTACTTC. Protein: CSATGHPMMEQYF.

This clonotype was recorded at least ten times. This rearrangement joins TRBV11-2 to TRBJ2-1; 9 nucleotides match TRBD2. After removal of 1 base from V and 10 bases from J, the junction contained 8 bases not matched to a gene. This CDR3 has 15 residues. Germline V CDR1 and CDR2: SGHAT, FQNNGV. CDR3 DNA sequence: TGTGCCAGCAGCTTAGCGCGGGGGGGCCTTTTAGAGCAGTTCTTC. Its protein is CASSLARGGLLEQFF.

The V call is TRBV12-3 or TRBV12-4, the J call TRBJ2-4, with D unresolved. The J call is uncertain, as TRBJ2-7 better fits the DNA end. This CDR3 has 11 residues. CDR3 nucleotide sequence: TGTGCCAGCAGTTCTAGGCGCGAGCAGTACTTC. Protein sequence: CASSSRREQYF.

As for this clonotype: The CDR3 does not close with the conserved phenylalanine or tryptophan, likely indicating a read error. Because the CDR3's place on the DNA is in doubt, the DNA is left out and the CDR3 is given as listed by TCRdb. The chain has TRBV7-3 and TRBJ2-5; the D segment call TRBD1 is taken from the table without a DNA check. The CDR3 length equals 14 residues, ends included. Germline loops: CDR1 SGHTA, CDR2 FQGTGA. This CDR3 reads CASSSDRTGSELYC.

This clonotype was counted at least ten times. The CDR3 spells CASSKGRSETQYF. In DNA form, the CDR3 reads TGTGCCAGCAGCAAAGGGCGCAGCGAGACCCAGTACTTC. The chain recombines TRBV21-1 with TRBJ2-5. TRBV21-1 is termed a pseudogene. This CDR3 is 13 amino acids long.

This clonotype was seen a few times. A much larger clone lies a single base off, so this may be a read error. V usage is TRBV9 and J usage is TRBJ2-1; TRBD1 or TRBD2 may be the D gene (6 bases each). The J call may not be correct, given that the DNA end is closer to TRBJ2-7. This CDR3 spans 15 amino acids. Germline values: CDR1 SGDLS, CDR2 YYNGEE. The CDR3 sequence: CASSVEGGSYNEQYF. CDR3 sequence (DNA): TGTGCCAGCAGCGTAGAGGGGGGTTCCTACAATGAGCAGTACTTC.

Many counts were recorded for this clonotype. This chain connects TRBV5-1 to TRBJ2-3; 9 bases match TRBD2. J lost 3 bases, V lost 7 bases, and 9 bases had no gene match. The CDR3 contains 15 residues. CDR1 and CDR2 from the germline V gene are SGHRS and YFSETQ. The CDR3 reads CASGGGDWMTDTQYF. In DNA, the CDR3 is TGCGCCAGCGGCGGGGGGGACTGGATGACAGATACGCAGTATTTT.

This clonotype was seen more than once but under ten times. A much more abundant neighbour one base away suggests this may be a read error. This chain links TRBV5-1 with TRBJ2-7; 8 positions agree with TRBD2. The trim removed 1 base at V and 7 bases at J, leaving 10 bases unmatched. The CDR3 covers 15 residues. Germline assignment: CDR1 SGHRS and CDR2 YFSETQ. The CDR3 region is CASSLTAGVNNEQYF. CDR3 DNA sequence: TGCGCCAGCAGCTTGACAGCGGGGGTAAACAATGAGCAGTACTTC.

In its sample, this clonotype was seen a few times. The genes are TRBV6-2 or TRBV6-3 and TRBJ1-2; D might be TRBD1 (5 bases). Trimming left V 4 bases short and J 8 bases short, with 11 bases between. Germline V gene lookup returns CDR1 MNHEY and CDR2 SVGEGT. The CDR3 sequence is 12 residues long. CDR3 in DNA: TGTGCCAGCAGTTTCGGGGCTCGAGGCTACACCTTC. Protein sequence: CASSFGARGYTF.

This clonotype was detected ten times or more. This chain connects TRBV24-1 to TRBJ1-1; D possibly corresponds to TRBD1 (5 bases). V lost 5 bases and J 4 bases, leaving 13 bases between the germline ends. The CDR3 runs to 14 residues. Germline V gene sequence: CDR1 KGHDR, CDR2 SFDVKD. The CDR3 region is CATSAAGPGTEAFF. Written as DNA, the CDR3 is TGTGCCACCAGTGCAGCGGGGCCAGGCACTGAAGCTTTCTTT.

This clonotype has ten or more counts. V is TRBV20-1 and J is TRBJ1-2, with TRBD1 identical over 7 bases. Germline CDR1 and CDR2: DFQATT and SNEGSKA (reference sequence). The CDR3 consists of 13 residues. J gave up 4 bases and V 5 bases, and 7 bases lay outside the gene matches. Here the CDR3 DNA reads TGCAGTGCTGTTGACAGGGCTGCCTATGGCTACACCTTC. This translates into CSAVDRAAYGYTF.

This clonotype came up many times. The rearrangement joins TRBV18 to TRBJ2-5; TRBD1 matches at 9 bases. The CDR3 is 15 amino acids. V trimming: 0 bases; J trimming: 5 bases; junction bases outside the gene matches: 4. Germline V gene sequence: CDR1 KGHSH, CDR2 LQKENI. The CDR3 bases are TGTGCCAGCTCACCACCGACAGGGGGTCGCGAGACCCAGTACTTC. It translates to CASSPPTGGRETQYF.

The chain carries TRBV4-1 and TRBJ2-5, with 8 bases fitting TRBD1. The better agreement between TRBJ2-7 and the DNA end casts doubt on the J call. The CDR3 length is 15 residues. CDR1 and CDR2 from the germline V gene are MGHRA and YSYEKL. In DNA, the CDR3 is TGCGCCAGCAACCAGTCGGGACAGGCGACATACGAGCAGTACTTC. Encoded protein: CASNQSGQATYEQYF.

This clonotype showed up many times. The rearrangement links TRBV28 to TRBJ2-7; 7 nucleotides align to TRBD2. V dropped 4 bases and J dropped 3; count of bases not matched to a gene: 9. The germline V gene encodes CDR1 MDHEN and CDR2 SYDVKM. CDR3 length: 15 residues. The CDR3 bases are TGTGCCAGCAGTTCTTGGGGGGGGGAACACTACGAGCAGTACTTC. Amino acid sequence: CASSSWGGEHYEQYF.

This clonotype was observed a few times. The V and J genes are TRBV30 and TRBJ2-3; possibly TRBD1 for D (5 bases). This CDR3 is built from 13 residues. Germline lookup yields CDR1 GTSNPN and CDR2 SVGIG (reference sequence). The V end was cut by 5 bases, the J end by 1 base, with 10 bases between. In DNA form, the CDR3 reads TGTGCCTGGTCCAGGACACGCACAGATACGCAGTATTTT. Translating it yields CAWSRTRTDTQYF.

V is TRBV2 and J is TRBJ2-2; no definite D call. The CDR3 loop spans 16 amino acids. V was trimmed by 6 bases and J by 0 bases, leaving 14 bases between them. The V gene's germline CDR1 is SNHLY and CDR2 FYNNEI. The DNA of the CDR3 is TGTGCCAGCAGCCCCGGGCACACCGCGAACACCGGGGAGCTGTTTTTT. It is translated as CASSPGHTANTGELFF.

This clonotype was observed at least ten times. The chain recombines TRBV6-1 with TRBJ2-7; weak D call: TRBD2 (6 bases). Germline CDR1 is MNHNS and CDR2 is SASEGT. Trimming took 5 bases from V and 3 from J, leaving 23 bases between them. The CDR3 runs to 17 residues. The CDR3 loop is CASSRGREDGILYEQYF. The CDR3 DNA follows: TGTGCCAGCAGTAGAGGTAGGGAGGACGGGATCCTCTACGAGCAGTACTTC.

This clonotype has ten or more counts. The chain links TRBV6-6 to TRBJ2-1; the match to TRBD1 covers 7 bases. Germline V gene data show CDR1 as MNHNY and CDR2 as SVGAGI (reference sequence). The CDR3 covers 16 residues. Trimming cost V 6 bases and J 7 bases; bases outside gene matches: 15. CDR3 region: CASRTVRGQVFNEQFF. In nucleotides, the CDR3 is TGTGCCAGCAGGACGGTGAGGGGGCAGGTCTTTAATGAGCAGTTCTTC.

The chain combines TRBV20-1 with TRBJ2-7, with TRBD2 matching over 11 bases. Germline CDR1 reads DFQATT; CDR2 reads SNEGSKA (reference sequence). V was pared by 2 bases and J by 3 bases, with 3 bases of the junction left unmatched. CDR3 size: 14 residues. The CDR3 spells CSARPGLAGYEQYF. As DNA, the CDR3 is TGCAGTGCTAGACCCGGACTAGCGGGCTACGAGCAGTACTTC.

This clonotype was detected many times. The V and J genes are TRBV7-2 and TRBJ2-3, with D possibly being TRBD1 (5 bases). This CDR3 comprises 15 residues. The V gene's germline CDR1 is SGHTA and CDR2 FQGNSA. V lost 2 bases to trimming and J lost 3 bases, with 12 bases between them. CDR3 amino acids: CASSLSLGVTDTQYF. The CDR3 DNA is TGTGCCAGCAGCTTAAGCCTAGGGGTAACAGATACGCAGTATTTT.

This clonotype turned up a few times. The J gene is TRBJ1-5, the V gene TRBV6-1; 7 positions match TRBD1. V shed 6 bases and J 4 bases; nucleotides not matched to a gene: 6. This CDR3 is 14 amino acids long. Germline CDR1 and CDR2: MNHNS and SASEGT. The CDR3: CASRQGTGNQPQHF. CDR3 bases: TGTGCCAGCAGACAGGGGACCGGGAATCAGCCCCAGCATTTT.

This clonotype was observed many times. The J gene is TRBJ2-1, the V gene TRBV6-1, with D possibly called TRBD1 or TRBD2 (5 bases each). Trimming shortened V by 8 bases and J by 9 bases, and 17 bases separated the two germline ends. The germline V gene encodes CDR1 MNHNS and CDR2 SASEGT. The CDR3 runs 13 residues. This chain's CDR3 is CASRHRGNGEQFF. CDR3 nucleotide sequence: TGTGCCAGCCGACATCGGGGCAACGGTGAGCAGTTCTTC.

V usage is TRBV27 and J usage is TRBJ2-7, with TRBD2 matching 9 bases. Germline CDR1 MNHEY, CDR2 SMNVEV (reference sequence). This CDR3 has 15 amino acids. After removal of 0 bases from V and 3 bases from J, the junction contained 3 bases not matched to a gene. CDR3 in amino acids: CASSLSSGSIYEQYF. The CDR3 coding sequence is TGTGCCAGCAGTTTATCTAGCGGGAGTATCTACGAGCAGTACTTC.